The 26 T cell receptor beta chains reported below all come from one sample, sequenced in a study of blood T cell repertoires in COVID-19. TCRdb's table, derived via immunoSEQ multiplex PCR, lists solely in-frame clones and lacks some. The sample comprises 430,000 or so clones, 70% to 90% of which are singletons, and approximately 1.5% rests with the top ten. Specimen: PBMCs or T cells enriched from blood (not recorded which). The source of these receptors is a woman aged 18-30 years who had been exposed to COVID-19.

The chain links TRBV11-2 to TRBJ1-3; D is possibly TRBD1 (6 bases). The CDR3 consists of 15 residues. V dropped 4 bases and J dropped 4 bases, with 14 bases sitting between them. Germline V gene data show CDR1 as SGHAT and CDR2 as FQNNGV. CDR3 DNA: TGTGCCAGCAGCTCCCCCACAGGGACGGGAAACACCATATATTTT. Its protein product is CASSSPTGTGNTIYF.

The gene calls are TRBV28 and TRBJ2-7; 9 bases map to TRBD1. From germline, CDR1 is MDHEN and CDR2 SYDVKM. Trimming at V came to 6 bases and at J to 5 bases, leaving 11 bases not matched to a gene. This CDR3 region has 15 residues. CDR3: CASRQAGQGINEQYF. CDR3 bases: TGTGCCAGCAGACAGGCGGGACAGGGTATCAACGAGCAGTACTTC.

This chain joins TRBV18 and TRBJ1-2; tentative D call: TRBD1 (6 bases). V lost 2 bases, J lost 8 bases, and 24 bases lay in between. Per germline, CDR1 KGHSH and CDR2 LQKENI. This CDR3 has 17 amino acids. The CDR3: CASSPGLQGGLKEGYTF. The CDR3 DNA is TGTGCCAGCTCACCAGGACTACAGGGAGGGTTAAAAGAGGGCTACACCTTC.

Regarding this clone: Mismatch with germline at one junction end may stem from a read error. The chain combines TRBV4-3 with TRBJ1-4; 8 bases are a match to TRBD1. The CDR3 is 15 residues long. Germline V gives CDR1 LGHNA, CDR2 YSLEER. The CDR3 DNA sequence: TGCGTCAGCAGCCCAAACAGGGGGGTGAATGAAAAACTGTTTTTT. Amino acids: CVSSPNRGVNEKLFF.

This sequence joins TRBV11-2 and TRBJ1-2, with 10 bases that match TRBD1. Germline V gene lookup returns CDR1 SGHAT and CDR2 FQNNGV. The CDR3 length is 17 residues. Losses at the gene ends were 1 base for V and 3 bases for J; bases not matched to a gene: 8. The CDR3 DNA reads TGTGCCAGCAGCTTAGGTGAAGGGGACAGGGGCGACTATGGCTACACCTTC. Translating gives CASSLGEGDRGDYGYTF.

V gene TRBV4-1 combines with J gene TRBJ2-1; TRBD2 agrees at 11 bases. V dropped 0 bases and J dropped 7; count of bases not matched to a gene: 11. The CDR3 consists of 18 residues. Germline V gene data show CDR1 as MGHRA and CDR2 as YSYEKL. CDR3 amino acids: CASSQDRISGRAVNEQFF. The CDR3 coding sequence is TGCGCCAGCAGCCAAGATCGAATTAGCGGGAGGGCCGTAAATGAGCAGTTCTTC.

This chain joins TRBV5-1 and TRBJ2-5; 7 nucleotides agree with TRBD2. The CDR3 length is 16 residues. Germline V gene sequence: CDR1 SGHRS, CDR2 YFSETQ. The J segment lost 2 bases and the V segment lost 0 bases, leaving 7 bases of the junction unmatched. Here the CDR3 DNA reads TGCGCCAGCAGCTTGGCGGCGGGAGCTGGGCAAGAGACCCAGTACTTC. Protein sequence: CASSLAAGAGQETQYF.

CDR3 DNA sequence: TGTGCCAGCAGCTTAGGGGTACAGGGATCGAACACTGAAGCTTTCTTT. This encodes CASSLGVQGSNTEAFF. The chain carries TRBV7-8 and TRBJ1-1; TRBD1 is a possible D gene (6 bases). CDR3 size: 16 residues. The germline gives CDR1 SGHVS, CDR2 FQNEAQ. V gave up 1 base and J gave up 1 base, with 13 bases separating them. The whole variable domain, filled in from reference TRBV7-8 and TRBJ1-1, reads GAGVSQSPRYKVAKRGQDVALRCDPISGHVSLFWYQQALGQGPEFLTYFQNEAQLDKSGLPSDRFFAERPEGSVSTLKIQRTQQEDSAVYLCASSLGVQGSNTEAFFGQGTRLTVV.

Turning to this clone: Different DNA sequences within this sample yield the same CDR3. J is TRBJ2-7 and V is TRBV18; no reliable D call. V was pared by 2 bases and J by 5 bases, with 4 bases between. CDR3 length: 11 residues. Germline V gene sequence: CDR1 KGHSH, CDR2 LQKENI. The CDR3 sequence is CASSPGHEQYF. CDR3 in DNA: TGTGCCAGCTCACCAGGGCACGAGCAGTACTTC.

The V call is TRBV9, the J call TRBJ1-4, with D possibly TRBD1 on 6 matching bases. This CDR3 has 15 residues. Germline CDR1 is SGDLS and CDR2 is YYNGEE. V lost 0 bases, J lost 8 bases, and 14 bases lay in between. The CDR3: CASSVGTGLGEKLFF. CDR3 coding DNA: TGTGCCAGCAGCGTAGGAACAGGGCTGGGAGAAAAACTGTTTTTT.

The chain is built from TRBV5-4 and TRBJ2-2; 12 bases align to TRBD2. Germline trimming cut 9 bases from V and 2 bases from J; bases unmatched to any gene: 2. Germline V CDR1 and CDR2: SGHNT, YYREEE (reference sequence). This CDR3 contains 14 residues. CDR3 in amino acids: CATSGGANTGELFF. CDR3 nucleotides: TGTGCCACTAGCGGGGGGGCCAACACCGGGGAGCTGTTTTTT.

V usage is TRBV4-1 and J usage is TRBJ2-5; 9 nucleotides match TRBD2. The CDR3 has 18 residues. Trimming took 4 bases from V and 6 from J; bases not matched to a gene: 18. Looked up from germline, CDR1 is MGHRA and CDR2 is YSYEKL. As DNA, the CDR3 is TGCGCCAGCAGCCCCATTACGGCGGGACTAGCTTCCATGAAGACCCAGTACTTC. Amino acids: CASSPITAGLASMKTQYF.

The V call is TRBV18, the J call TRBJ2-1; possibly TRBD1 for D (6 bases). The germline V gene has CDR1 KGHSH and CDR2 LQKENI. The ends were cut back, 5 bases at V and 10 bases at J, with 9 bases in the middle. The CDR3 runs to 11 residues. CDR3 loop: CASSSGDEQFF. The CDR3 bases are TGTGCCAGCTCATCAGGGGACGAGCAGTTCTTC.

V is TRBV5-1 and J is TRBJ2-3; 9 nucleotides match TRBD1. From germline, CDR1 is SGHRS and CDR2 YFSETQ. The CDR3 is made up of 14 amino acids. With 2 bases clipped from V and 9 bases from J, the junction kept 7 bases outside the gene matches. The CDR3 bases are TGCGCCAGCAGCTTAGACAGGGGGATCGACACGCAGTATTTT. Protein sequence: CASSLDRGIDTQYF.

The genes are TRBV3-1 (or the pseudogene TRBV3-2) and TRBJ1-6, with 8 nucleotides matching TRBD1. The germline CDR1 and CDR2 sequences are LGHDT and YNNKEL (reference sequence). The CDR3 contains 18 residues. J lost 1 base, V lost 4 bases, and 9 bases had no gene match. The CDR3 loop is CASSPDRVSKSYNSPLHF. The CDR3 coding sequence is TGTGCCAGCAGCCCGGACAGGGTATCTAAGTCCTATAATTCACCCCTCCACTTT.

The chain couples TRBV19 to TRBJ1-2, with 8 bases that match TRBD1. The CDR3 is 13 amino acids. J gave up 10 bases and V 6 bases, and 10 bases lay outside the gene matches. CDR1 is LNHDA and CDR2 is SQIVND in the germline V gene (reference sequence). The CDR3 is CASRRDRLTVYTF. For the CDR3, the DNA is TGTGCCAGTAGACGGGACAGGCTCACCGTCTACACCTTC.

This clone has only a few counts. The chain links TRBV24-1 to TRBJ2-7, with D perhaps TRBD1 (6 bases). CDR3 size: 13 residues. The germline V and J ends were trimmed by 12 bases and 0 bases, with 14 bases remaining between them. The germline gives CDR1 KGHDR, CDR2 SFDVKD. This chain's CDR3 is CAVRKGDSYEQYF. For the CDR3, the DNA is TGTGCCGTCCGGAAGGGGGACTCCTACGAGCAGTACTTC.

The CDR3 sequence: CSVIGNYNEQFF. Here the CDR3 DNA reads TGCAGCGTGATCGGGAACTACAATGAGCAGTTCTTC. This chain uses TRBV29-1 with TRBJ2-1; D is perhaps TRBD2 (5 bases). The V gene's germline CDR1 is SQVTM and CDR2 ANQGSEA. CDR3 length: 12 amino acids. V lost 6 bases, J lost 3 bases, and 9 bases lay in between.

V and J are TRBV9 and TRBJ2-2, with TRBD2 matching over 7 bases. The CDR3 spans 16 residues. The V and J ends lost 6 bases and 4 bases, in that order; junction bases with no gene match: 12. CDR1 is SGDLS, CDR2 YYNGEE, per germline. The CDR3 DNA follows: TGTGCCAGCACCCGTGGGGGGGGTTATGCCACCGGGGAGCTGTTTTTT. Encoded protein: CASTRGGGYATGELFF.

The genes are TRBV6-2 or TRBV6-3 and TRBJ2-5; D gene ambiguous. V was shortened by 6 bases and J by 5 bases, with 7 bases between the two germline ends. Per the germline V gene, CDR1 is MNHEY and CDR2 is SVGEGT. CDR3 length: 11 amino acids. The CDR3 DNA sequence: TGTGCCAGCAGCCGAGTGGAGACCCAGTACTTC. Protein sequence: CASSRVETQYF.

The chain couples TRBV20-1 to TRBJ2-7, with 9 bases that match TRBD1. CDR3 size: 13 residues. Looked up from germline, CDR1 is DFQATT and CDR2 is SNEGSKA (reference sequence). V shed 3 bases and J 4 bases; nucleotides not matched to a gene: 4. The CDR3 is CSASRDRAYEQYF. For the CDR3, the DNA is TGCAGTGCTAGTCGGGACAGGGCTTACGAGCAGTACTTC.

The V gene is TRBV6-5, the J gene TRBJ2-1; 11 bases match TRBD2. V shed 6 bases, J shed 7 bases, and the junction held 8 bases outside the gene matches. The CDR3 is 15 amino acids. Germline V lookup: CDR1 MNHEY, CDR2 SVGAGI. In DNA form, the CDR3 reads TGTGCCAGCAGCCCCCAGACTAGCGGGGCTAATGAGCAGTTCTTC. Translating it yields CASSPQTSGANEQFF.

This chain joins TRBV30 and TRBJ1-2; the D is unclear. Germline CDR1 GTSNPN, CDR2 SVGIG (reference sequence). The CDR3 is 13 residues long. V was cut by 5 bases and J by 5 bases, with 15 bases left in between. The DNA for the CDR3 is TGTGCCTGGTTGGGAGTTTCGGGGTATGGCTACACCTTC. Translating gives CAWLGVSGYGYTF.

This clone was observed once. V usage is TRBV12-3 or TRBV12-4 and J usage is TRBJ2-4; D unresolved. The CDR3 extends over 13 amino acids. V lost 5 bases and J lost 0, with 5 bases in between. The CDR3 spells CASSPLAKNIQYF. Written as DNA, the CDR3 is TGTGCCAGCAGTCCTTTAGCCAAAAACATTCAGTACTTC.

This rearrangement joins TRBV21-1 to TRBJ2-1; the listed D gene, TRBD2, was not tested against the DNA. TRBV21-1 has pseudogene status. The CDR3 consists of 14 residues. The CDR3 region is CASSRPAGYNEQFF. The DNA of the CDR3 is TGTGCCAGCAGCCGCCCTGCGGGGTACAATGAGCAGTTCTTC.

The chain combines TRBV19 with TRBJ1-1, with 9 positions matching TRBD1. The CDR3 sequence is 14 residues long. Germline V gene sequence: CDR1 LNHDA, CDR2 SQIVND (reference sequence). V trimming: 5 bases; J trimming: 4 bases; junction bases outside the gene matches: 5. Here the CDR3 reads CASSLQGAVTEAFF. The CDR3, as DNA: TGTGCCAGTAGTTTACAGGGGGCGGTCACTGAAGCTTTCTTT.